A selection of T cell receptor beta chains follows, all from one sample in a study of T cell responses to AZD1222 COVID-19 vaccine. This table comes from immunoSEQ multiplex PCR, and its TCRdb copy is limited to in-frame clones, with some not included. The table lists roughly 140,000 clones, about 90% of them singletons. The source material was peripheral blood, sampled on day 0 of AZD1222 vaccination. The receptors shown here come from an adult in good health. The CDR3 runs from the conserved cysteine through the conserved F or W. The order of the fields is CDR3 DNA, CDR3 protein, V gene, J gene, clone size, D gene. The D gene is left open where the match is weak. For some rows the clone size is stated as once, few or many, or as a class when expanded; others skip it.

TGTGCCAGTACCCCGGGAGTTAATAACTATGGCTACACCTTC	CASTPGVNNYGYTF	TRBV19	TRBJ1-2	NA	NA
TGTGCCAGCAGTTTTGGCTCAAACTATGGCTACACCTTC	CASSFGSNYGYTF	TRBV12-3/TRBV12-4	TRBJ1-2	NA	NA
TGTGCCAGCAGCCCCGGGACAGGCGACTACGAGCAGTACTTC	CASSPGTGDYEQYF	TRBV5-4	TRBJ2-7	NA	TRBD1
TGTGCCAGCAGTCGCCAGGCTACGTACCAAGAGACCCAGTACTTC	CASSRQATYQETQYF	TRBV28	TRBJ2-5	NA	NA
TGTGCCAGCAACACGGGTGAGAACACAGATACGCAGTATTTT	CASNTGENTDTQYF	TRBV9	TRBJ2-3	NA	NA
TGTGCCTGCTCCCGAGGGAACTATGGCTACACCTTC	CACSRGNYGYTF	TRBV30	TRBJ1-2	NA	NA
TGTGCCAGCACCTCAGGGGGGCTGAATGGCTACACCTTC	CASTSGGLNGYTF	TRBV7-2	TRBJ1-2	NA	TRBD1
TGTGCAAGTCGAACCCCCGGGATTAGCGCGTGGCATAGCTCCTACAATGAGCAGTTCTTC	CASRTPGISAWHSSYNEQFF	TRBV12-2	TRBJ2-1	NA	NA
TGTGCCAGCAGACCGGGGACATTGAACACTGAAGCTTTCTTT	CASRPGTLNTEAFF	TRBV6-5	TRBJ1-1	NA	NA
TGTGCCAGCAGTCAACCGGGACAGGGGGGTAGAAATTCACCCCTCCACTTT	CASSQPGQGGRNSPLHF	TRBV28	TRBJ1-6	NA	TRBD1
TGTGCCAGCAGTTTCCCCCTCACAGATACGCAGTATTTT	CASSFPLTDTQYF	TRBV12-3/TRBV12-4	TRBJ2-3	NA	NA
TGTGCCAGCAGTGACCACGTCGCGAACACCGGGGAGCTGTTTTTT	CASSDHVANTGELFF	TRBV6-1	TRBJ2-2	NA	NA
TGTGCTAGTGGTTTGGTACAAGGTCCGGGCTTCGCTGGCTACACCTTC	CASGLVQGPGFAGYTF	TRBV12-5	TRBJ1-2	NA	NA
TGCGCCAGCAGCCGGACAGGGTTCGAGACTGCGAACACTGAAGCTTTCTTT	CASSRTGFETANTEAFF	TRBV5-1	TRBJ1-1	NA	TRBD1
TGTGCCAGCAGTTTAACGGCCTCTGGAAACACCATATATTTT	CASSLTASGNTIYF	TRBV28	TRBJ1-3	NA	NA
TGTGCCTGGAGTAGACAATTCTCCTACGAGCAGTACTTC	CAWSRQFSYEQYF	TRBV30	TRBJ2-7	NA	NA
TGTGCCAGTAGACGGGGACAGGGCCCCTACGAGCAGTACTTC	CASRRGQGPYEQYF	TRBV19	TRBJ2-7	NA	TRBD1
TGTGCCAGCAGCAGGGGGGACAGGGAGGCTGGTAGGCCCCAGCATTTT	CASSRGDREAGRPQHF	TRBV21-1	TRBJ1-5	NA	NA
TGTGCCAGCAGTTACTCTACAGCGTACAATGAGCAGTTCTTC	CASSYSTAYNEQFF	TRBV6-2/TRBV6-3	TRBJ2-1	NA	NA
TGTGCCAGCAGTTCCGGGACAGGGGCTGAAGCTTTCTTT	CASSSGTGAEAFF	TRBV7-6	TRBJ1-1	NA	TRBD1
TGTGCCAGCAGCTTAGGACCAAATCAGCCCCAGCATTTT	CASSLGPNQPQHF	TRBV7-8	TRBJ1-5	NA	NA
TGTGCCACCAGTGATTTCCCCCCAGATCCGAACAGCAATCAGCCCCAGCATTTT	CATSDFPPDPNSNQPQHF	TRBV24-1	TRBJ1-5	NA	NA
TGTGCCAGCAGAGCGGGGTTTCACTCCTACAATGAGCAGTTCTTC	CASRAGFHSYNEQFF	TRBV27	TRBJ2-1	NA	TRBD2
TGTGCCAGCGGGTTACGCTACAATGAGCAGTTCTTC	CASGLRYNEQFF	TRBV28	TRBJ2-1	once	NA
TGTGCCAGCAGCTTCGCAGCGGGAGGGCCTTACAATGAGCAGTTCTTC	CASSFAAGGPYNEQFF	TRBV7-6	TRBJ2-1	NA	TRBD2
TGTGCCAGCGGACTAGCGGGAGTGCTTGACACCGGGGAGCTGTTTTTT	CASGLAGVLDTGELFF	TRBV7-9	TRBJ2-2	NA	TRBD2
TGTGCCAGCAGCTTGGCCCACGGAAGGAATCAGCCCCAGCATTTT	CASSLAHGRNQPQHF	TRBV5-8	TRBJ1-5	once	NA
TGTGCCAGCAGTTACAGGGAACAAGAGACCCAGTACTTC	CASSYREQETQYF	TRBV6-2/TRBV6-3	TRBJ2-5	few	NA
TGCAGCGCACGGACTAGGGGGGACACTGAAGCTTTCTTT	CSARTRGDTEAFF	TRBV29-1	TRBJ1-1	NA	NA
TGTGCCAGCTCACCACAGGAAACGAACAGGAACACCGGGGAGCTGTTTTTT	CASSPQETNRNTGELFF	TRBV18	TRBJ2-2	NA	NA
TGTGCCAGCAGCTTGGTAGGTGGACTAGAAGCTTCTAGATCCTACTTC	CASSLVGGLEASRSYF	TRBV5-4	TRBJ2-7	NA	TRBD2
TGTGCCATCAGTGAGTCTAACAGGGAGCATGGCTACACCTTC	CAISESNREHGYTF	TRBV10-3	TRBJ1-2	NA	NA
TGTGCCAGCAGACGATTGCCGGACGAGGGCTACACCTTC	CASRRLPDEGYTF	TRBV6-6	TRBJ1-2	once	NA
TGTGCCATCAGTGAGTCGACAGGGGGCGGAAAGACCCAGTACTTC	CAISESTGGGKTQYF	TRBV10-3	TRBJ2-5	NA	TRBD1
TGTGCCAGCAGTTTATTGGGGGGGGCCGAAAACTATGGCTACACCTTC	CASSLLGGAENYGYTF	TRBV28	TRBJ1-2	NA	NA
TGTGCCAGCAGCCCCCACCCCCTACAGGGGATGAACACTGAAGCTTTCTTT	CASSPHPLQGMNTEAFF	TRBV3-1/TRBV3-2	TRBJ1-1	NA	TRBD1
TGTGCCAGCAGTAAGCGGGACCCCAACGAGCAGTACTTC	CASSKRDPNEQYF	TRBV12-3/TRBV12-4	TRBJ2-7	NA	TRBD2
TGTGCCAGCAGCTCCGCTAGGTTAGGGTATGGCTACACCTTC	CASSSARLGYGYTF	TRBV7-9	TRBJ1-2	NA	NA
TGTGCCAGCAGCCCGGAACGCGGGGGGTTTGGCTACACCTTC	CASSPERGGFGYTF	TRBV7-9	TRBJ1-2	NA	NA
TGTGCCAGCAGTTACGCCCTGACGGGAGGGGCCTACAATGAGCAGTTCTTC	CASSYALTGGAYNEQFF	TRBV6-2/TRBV6-3	TRBJ2-1	NA	TRBD2
TGCGCCAGCAGCTTGGGGTCCGGGACAGGTCTACAAGAGACCCAGTACTTC	CASSLGSGTGLQETQYF	TRBV5-1	TRBJ2-5	NA	TRBD1
TGTGCCAGCAGCTTAGATCGGGGGATAAACGCCGGGGAGCTGTTTTTT	CASSLDRGINAGELFF	TRBV11-2	TRBJ2-2	NA	NA
TGTGCCAGTAACGGGGGATTGAATTCACCCCTCCACTTT	CASNGGLNSPLHF	TRBV19	TRBJ1-6	NA	NA
TGCGCCAGCAGTTCTGGACAGGGGGTTAGGGTCACTGAAGCTTTCTTT	CASSSGQGVRVTEAFF	TRBV10-1	TRBJ1-1	NA	TRBD1
TGTGCCAGCAGCCCGACCGAGGCCAGGGGCGAGCAGTACTTC	CASSPTEARGEQYF	TRBV7-8	TRBJ2-7	NA	NA
TGTGCCAGCAGCCAAGATCAGAGTTTGGGATCACCCCTCCACTTT	CASSQDQSLGSPLHF	TRBV4-2	TRBJ1-6	NA	NA
TGCGCCAGCAGCTTGAGGCCCGGGGGAGAAAATGAGCAGTTCTTC	CASSLRPGGENEQFF	TRBV5-1	TRBJ2-1	NA	NA
TGTGCCAGCAGCGTAGGGGGGGCTAATCAGCCCCAGCATTTT	CASSVGGANQPQHF	TRBV9	TRBJ1-5	NA	NA
TGTGCCAGCAGCTCCCGTTTTGGGCAGCAGCCCCAGCATTTT	CASSSRFGQQPQHF	TRBV7-2	TRBJ1-5	NA	NA
TGTGCCAGCAGTTTAGGTCTCCGCGGGCCCCTCCACTTT	CASSLGLRGPLHF	TRBV28	TRBJ1-6	NA	NA
TGTGCCAGCAGCAGACTAGGAATAGATACGCAGTATTTT	CASSRLGIDTQYF	TRBV6-5	TRBJ2-3	NA	NA
TGTGCCAGCAGCTTAGTTCATTGGCAGGGCGGTCCTGGCTACACCTTC	CASSLVHWQGGPGYTF	TRBV7-9	TRBJ1-2	NA	NA